These T cell receptor beta chains were read from a single sample in a study. MiXCR, applied by TCRdb to the RT-PCR reads, yields one record per CDR3 protein. This sample has hundreds of thousands of distinct CDR3 sequences, with approximately 15% found just once. Source material: memory CD4+ T cells from blood. These receptors came from a female donor in good health, serving as a healthy control. Each CDR3 is given without its conserved first and last residue. The listing skips clone size in some rows; elsewhere it reads once, few, many or a size class.

TRBV29-1	many	TRBJ2-5	SVPTTGGGETQY
TRBV5-1	.	TRBJ2-1	ASSFRQGDRNEQF
TRBV12-3/TRBV12-4	few	TRBJ1-1	ASSRVDRGTEAF
TRBV28	many	TRBJ2-7	ASTPGGRVYEQY
TRBV20-1	.	TRBJ1-1	SARFTNTEAF
TRBV5-1	.	TRBJ2-2	ASSTRSGNTGELF
TRBV7-2	.	TRBJ1-2	ASSLTTDLYGYT
TRBV12-3/TRBV12-4	.	TRBJ1-5	ASSSGGQSGDQPQH
TRBV20-1	few	TRBJ1-4	SARVLGNEKLF
TRBV27	few	TRBJ2-5	ASSSPGIKETQY
TRBV3-1	.	TRBJ2-3	ASSQVSRATGTDTQY
TRBV12-3/TRBV12-4	many	TRBJ2-3	ASSFGAGATDTQY
TRBV20-1	few	TRBJ2-5	SARVLGQGVRETQY
TRBV20-1	.	TRBJ1-2	SVRTDGYT
TRBV4-3	few	TRBJ1-2	ASSQDLAGRGPAPIYGYT
TRBV4-3	.	TRBJ2-2	ASSLGWSGTGELF
TRBV28	.	TRBJ2-1	ASSLNEREAHEQF
TRBV4-1	.	TRBJ2-7	ASSPGLAAPYEQY
TRBV6-6	many	TRBJ2-3	ASSYPPPPDTQY
TRBV5-4	.	TRBJ1-1	ASSLASDNTEAF
TRBV7-2	.	TRBJ2-7	ASSFGASGSGGEQY
TRBV20-1	.	TRBJ1-5	SARGGGLPQH
TRBV4-1	many	TRBJ1-3	ASSQVGPGSSGNTIY
TRBV6-6	many	TRBJ2-7	ASSYAQGVRVYEQY
TRBV20-1	.	TRBJ1-2	SALDPRTGAGYT
TRBV20-1	.	TRBJ1-1	SASRGAGSPEAF
TRBV20-1	.	TRBJ1-5	SAAEGGNQPQH